These 10 T cell receptor beta chains originate from one sample sequenced in a study of shared clonotypes between healthy human individuals. TCRdb's table, derived via immunoSEQ multiplex PCR, lists solely in-frame clones and lacks some. The sample records a few million clones, around nine tenths being singletons. Sequencing input: naive CD4+ T cells sorted from blood. Indicated subset: CD45RA+ positively selected. The receptors stem from a young man in good health.

This chain uses TRBV2 with TRBJ2-3; the match to TRBD2 covers 9 bases. Germline CDR1 is SNHLY and CDR2 is FYNNEI. The length of the CDR3 is 16 residues. The trim removed 1 base at V and 4 bases at J, leaving 6 bases unmatched. CDR3 coding DNA: TGTGCCAGCAGTGAAGATAGCGGGAGCAGCGCAGATACGCAGTATTTT. It encodes CASSEDSGSSADTQYF. Looking up the rest from reference TRBV2 and TRBJ2-3 gives the full variable domain: EPEVTQTPSHQVTQMGQEVILRCVPISNHLYFYWYRQILGQKVEFLVSFYNNEISEKSEIFDDQFSVERPDGSNFTLKIRSTKLEDSAMYFCASSEDSGSSADTQYFGPGTRLTVL.

The chain employs TRBV13 and TRBJ2-2; 8 nucleotides match TRBD1. Trimming at V came to 5 bases and at J to 5 bases, leaving 10 bases not matched to a gene. The V gene's germline CDR1 is PRHDT and CDR2 FYEKMQ (reference sequence). The CDR3 extends over 16 amino acids. CDR3 nucleotides: TGTGCCAGCAGCCCAAGGACAGGGAGGATGACCGGGGAGCTGTTTTTT. Residues: CASSPRTGRMTGELFF.

The genes are TRBV6-1 and TRBJ2-5; D call uncertain. This CDR3 spans 14 amino acids. The germline CDR1 and CDR2 sequences are MNHNS and SASEGT. Trimming pared 5 bases from V and 5 bases from J, leaving 15 bases between. CDR3 sequence: CASSLRIEWETQYF. The CDR3 nucleotides read TGTGCCAGCAGTCTTAGGATCGAGTGGGAGACCCAGTACTTC.

This rearrangement joins TRBV5-4 to TRBJ2-7, with 8 positions matching TRBD1. The CDR3 runs 14 residues. Germline CDR1 is SGHNT and CDR2 is YYREEE (reference sequence). V was pared by 4 bases and J by 4 bases, with 7 bases of the junction left unmatched. This chain's CDR3 is CASSAMQGAYEQYF. CDR3 in DNA: TGTGCCAGCAGCGCAATGCAGGGGGCTTACGAGCAGTACTTC.

The chain joins TRBV5-6 to TRBJ2-7; 12 bases align to TRBD1. Per germline, CDR1 SGHDT and CDR2 YYEEEE. The CDR3 runs to 15 residues. After removal of 2 bases from V and 6 bases from J, the junction contained 6 bases not matched to a gene. CDR3 loop: CASSFLGTGGVEQYF. The DNA of the CDR3 is TGTGCCAGCAGCTTCCTCGGGACAGGGGGCGTCGAGCAGTACTTC.

Worth noting for this clone: Distinct nucleotide sequences in the sample also encode this CDR3. The chain recombines TRBV28 with TRBJ2-7, with 7 bases identical to TRBD2. The V and J ends lost 8 bases and 7 bases, in that order; junction bases with no gene match: 5. CDR1 is MDHEN and CDR2 is SYDVKM in the germline V gene. The CDR3 totals 11 residues. The CDR3 region has the DNA TGTGCCAGCTCCTGGGGGGGGGAGCAGTACTTC. This codes for CASSWGGEQYF.

This rearrangement joins TRBV7-2 to TRBJ1-6, with D possibly TRBD1 on 6 matching bases. The CDR3 has 16 residues. The ends were cut back, 5 bases at V and 6 bases at J, with 17 bases in the middle. Germline V gene sequence: CDR1 SGHTA, CDR2 FQGNSA. CDR3 in DNA: TGTGCCAGCAGCCCCGGCCCGGGGGCAGGTAATTCACCCCTCCACTTT. The encoded protein is CASSPGPGAGNSPLHF.

The V gene is TRBV18, the J gene TRBJ1-5; the match to TRBD1 covers 7 bases. Germline V gene sequence: CDR1 KGHSH, CDR2 LQKENI. V dropped 3 bases and J dropped 1; count of bases not matched to a gene: 6. CDR3 length equals 16 residues. In DNA form, the CDR3 reads TGTGCCAGCTCACCTGAACAGGGGATGAGCAATCAGCCCCAGCATTTT. As protein: CASSPEQGMSNQPQHF.

This rearrangement joins TRBV19 to TRBJ2-5; D is perhaps TRBD2 (5 bases). CDR3 size: 15 residues. The germline V gene encodes CDR1 LNHDA and CDR2 SQIVND (reference sequence). Deletions cut 5 bases from V and 2 bases from J, with 15 bases between. CDR3 sequence (DNA): TGTGCCAGTAGTCCACGGGGAGCGGTGCAAGAGACCCAGTACTTC. Amino acid sequence: CASSPRGAVQETQYF.

The rearrangement links TRBV11-3 to TRBJ2-4; TRBD1 or TRBD2 may be the D gene (6 bases each). The V and J ends lost 5 bases and 6 bases respectively, with 17 bases between them. This CDR3 contains 15 residues. Looked up from germline, CDR1 is SGHNT and CDR2 is YENEEA. The CDR3 loop is CASSPEGGAGNIQYF. The CDR3 nucleotides are TGTGCCAGCAGCCCGGAGGGGGGCGCGGGAAACATTCAGTACTTC.